Listed below are T cell receptor beta chains from one sample, sequenced in a study of CD8+CD57+ T cells in acquired aplastic anemia. MiXCR, applied by TCRdb to the reads, yields one record per CDR3 protein. The sample shows 300,000 or so distinct CDR3 sequences, approximately 60% of them seen only once. The specimen sequenced was sorted CD4+, CD8+, or CD8+CD57+ T cells (not recorded which) from PBMCs. The receptors originated from a human donor with aplastic anemia. Both conserved end residues are part of each CDR3. The D gene is left open where the match is weak. A clone size is listed for some rows: how often the clone was seen (once, few, many), or a class if it is expanded.

abundance: NA; j_gene: TRBJ2-5; v_gene: TRBV2; d_gene: NA; CDR3aa: CASGEHQYQETQYF; CDR3nt: TGTGCCAGCGGTGAACACCAGTACCAAGAGACCCAGTACTTC
abundance: once; j_gene: TRBJ1-5; v_gene: TRBV19; d_gene: NA; CDR3aa: CASSLRGGRCHF; CDR3nt: TGTGCCAGTAGCCTAAGGGGGGGAAGGTGTCATTTT
abundance: once; j_gene: TRBJ1-3; v_gene: TRBV5-6; d_gene: NA; CDR3aa: CASSTRRTSGNTIYF; CDR3nt: TGTGCCAGCAGCACCCGAAGGACGTCTGGAAACACCATATATTTT
abundance: few; j_gene: TRBJ1-2; v_gene: TRBV13; d_gene: TRBD1; CDR3aa: CATGGTGGYGYTF; CDR3nt: TGTGCCACCGGAGGGACAGGGGGCTATGGCTACACCTTC
abundance: many; j_gene: TRBJ2-6; v_gene: TRBV5-6; d_gene: NA; CDR3aa: CASSIGPGANVLTF; CDR3nt: TGTGCCAGCAGCATCGGGCCTGGGGCCAACGTCCTGACTTTC
abundance: many; j_gene: TRBJ2-7; v_gene: TRBV7-2; d_gene: NA; CDR3aa: CASSRGYPGPQYF; CDR3nt: TGTGCCAGCAGCAGGGGCTATCCGGGTCCCCAGTACTTC
abundance: many; j_gene: TRBJ1-1; v_gene: TRBV5-8; d_gene: NA; CDR3aa: CASSLDSTWGVEAFF; CDR3nt: TGTGCCAGCAGCTTGGATTCAACTTGGGGGGTTGAAGCTTTCTTT
abundance: NA; j_gene: TRBJ2-1; v_gene: TRBV15; d_gene: NA; CDR3aa: CATSLSRLGLLREQFF; CDR3nt: TGTGCCACCAGTTTGTCCAGATTAGGACTATTAAGAGAGCAGTTCTTC
abundance: NA; j_gene: TRBJ2-2; v_gene: TRBV7-2; d_gene: NA; CDR3aa: CASSQGSGVPGELFF; CDR3nt: TGTGCCAGCAGCCAAGGTTCGGGGGTGCCCGGGGAGCTGTTTTTT
abundance: NA; j_gene: TRBJ2-7; v_gene: TRBV25-1; d_gene: NA; CDR3aa: CASSPRTAPYEQYF; CDR3nt: TGTGCCAGCAGCCCCCGAACGGCCCCCTACGAGCAGTACTTC
abundance: NA; j_gene: TRBJ1-1; v_gene: TRBV4-1; d_gene: NA; CDR3aa: CASSQGQGLTEAFF; CDR3nt: TGCGCCAGCAGCCAAGGTCAGGGGTTGACTGAAGCTTTCTTT
abundance: NA; j_gene: TRBJ1-6; v_gene: TRBV7-2; d_gene: NA; CDR3aa: CASSPDLDPVILHF; CDR3nt: TGTGCCAGCAGCCCCGACCTCGACCCGGTTATCCTCCACTTT
abundance: once; j_gene: TRBJ1-2; v_gene: TRBV19; d_gene: NA; CDR3aa: CASSPGSRGNYGYTF; CDR3nt: TGTGCCAGTAGTCCCGGTTCCCGGGGTAACTATGGCTACACCTTC
abundance: many; j_gene: TRBJ1-3; v_gene: TRBV12-3/TRBV12-4; d_gene: NA; CDR3aa: CASSLRAPAGNTIYF; CDR3nt: TGTGCCAGCAGTTTAAGGGCGCCGGCTGGAAACACCATATATTTT
abundance: NA; j_gene: TRBJ1-5; v_gene: TRBV12-3/TRBV12-4; d_gene: TRBD1; CDR3aa: CASSLAQGDNQPQHF; CDR3nt: TGTGCCAGCAGTTTAGCCCAGGGGGACAACCAGCCCCAGCATTTT
abundance: few; j_gene: TRBJ2-7; v_gene: TRBV7-9; d_gene: NA; CDR3aa: CASSLAGGNEQYF; CDR3nt: TGTGCCAGCAGCTTAGCGGGGGGCAACGAGCAGTACTTC
abundance: once; j_gene: TRBJ2-7; v_gene: TRBV10-2; d_gene: NA; CDR3aa: CASSFGGDIGSEQYF; CDR3nt: TGCGCCAGCAGCTTTGGGGGGGACATTGGTAGCGAGCAGTACTTC
abundance: NA; j_gene: TRBJ2-2; v_gene: TRBV4-1; d_gene: TRBD2; CDR3aa: CASSQPGGGTGELSW; CDR3nt: TGCGCCAGCAGCCAACCGGGGGGTGGTACCGGGGAGCTGTCTTGG
abundance: many; j_gene: TRBJ1-4; v_gene: TRBV7-2; d_gene: NA; CDR3aa: CASRRDRQNEKLFF; CDR3nt: TGTGCCAGCAGAAGAGACAGACAGAATGAAAAACTGTTTTTT
abundance: NA; j_gene: TRBJ1-1; v_gene: TRBV19; d_gene: NA; CDR3aa: CASSISADHTEAFF; CDR3nt: TGTGCCAGTAGTATATCGGCAGACCACACTGAAGCTTTCTTT
abundance: NA; j_gene: TRBJ2-1; v_gene: TRBV20-1; d_gene: TRBD1; CDR3aa: CSAPLPDRENEQFF; CDR3nt: TGCAGTGCTCCCCTACCCGACAGGGAAAATGAGCAGTTCTTC
abundance: NA; j_gene: TRBJ1-1; v_gene: TRBV2; d_gene: NA; CDR3aa: CASSKNTLNTEAFF; CDR3nt: TGTGCCAGCAGTAAAAACACCTTGAACACTGAAGCTTTCTTT
abundance: NA; j_gene: TRBJ2-3; v_gene: TRBV2; d_gene: NA; CDR3aa: CASSEATGTDTQYF; CDR3nt: TGTGCCAGCAGTGAAGCAACCGGGACAGATACGCAGTATTTT
abundance: many; j_gene: TRBJ2-1; v_gene: TRBV7-3; d_gene: TRBD2; CDR3aa: CASSLTSGRAYNEQFF; CDR3nt: TGTGCCAGCAGCTTAACAAGCGGGAGGGCCTACAATGAGCAGTTCTTC
abundance: many; j_gene: TRBJ2-5; v_gene: TRBV6-2/TRBV6-3; d_gene: NA; CDR3aa: CASRAGPPRGTQYF; CDR3nt: TGTGCCAGCAGGGCTGGACCCCCCAGGGGGACCCAGTACTTC
abundance: many; j_gene: TRBJ2-5; v_gene: TRBV2; d_gene: TRBD1; CDR3aa: CASTRSTAAPGGQYF; CDR3nt: TGTGCCAGCACGAGATCAACAGCGGCGCCAGGGGGCCAGTACTTC
abundance: few; j_gene: TRBJ2-5; v_gene: TRBV2; d_gene: NA; CDR3aa: CASRRDVETQYF; CDR3nt: TGTGCCAGCAGAAGAGATGTAGAGACCCAGTACTTC
abundance: few; j_gene: TRBJ1-2; v_gene: TRBV20-1; d_gene: NA; CDR3aa: CSASGGAYGYTF; CDR3nt: TGCAGTGCTAGTGGAGGTGCCTATGGCTACACCTTC
abundance: NA; j_gene: TRBJ2-5; v_gene: TRBV7-6; d_gene: NA; CDR3aa: CASSPALAGGQETQYF; CDR3nt: TGTGCCAGCAGCCCAGCGTTGGCTGGGGGGCAAGAGACCCAGTACTTC